This T cell receptor (beta chain) was captured by sequencing in a study of blood T cell repertoires in COVID-19. Study details: PBMCs, B-cell-depleted T cells, or T cells provided the cDNA or gDNA that made up the material.

Authors' methods: Scientists estimated how many nucleated cells there were by amplifying reference gene primers. Repertoires were generated with immunoSEQ multiplex PCR, while TCRdb's copy carries only in-frame clones and drops some. V, J and clone size are those of that table, while D and trimming were read from the DNA. The table has about 12,000 clones, 73% seen once; the top ten hold 30% to 35%. This CDR3 is 15 amino acids long. Germline V gives CDR1 LNHDA, CDR2 SQIVND (reference sequence). V trimming: 5 bases; J trimming: 2 bases; junction bases outside the gene matches: 9. Material: peripheral blood. The source of this sequence is a human donor in a cohort sampled during active COVID-19. The V gene is TRBV19, the J gene TRBJ2-7, with TRBD1 identical over 7 bases. The chain's CDR3 is CASSPNRGWTYEQYF. In nucleotides, the CDR3 is TGTGCCAGTAGTCCAAACAGGGGATGGACCTACGAGCAGTACTTC. The variable domain in full, with the rest retrieved from reference TRBV19 and TRBJ2-7, is DGGITQSPKYLFRKEGQNVTLSCEQNLNHDAMYWYRQDPGQGLRLIYYSQIVNDFQKGDIAEGYSVSREKKESFPLTVTSAQKNPTAFYLCASSPNRGWTYEQYFGPGTRLTVT.